These T cell receptor beta chains were read from a single sample in a study of blood T cells in healthy people across ages. TCRdb fed the 5' RACE reads into MiXCR, producing one record per CDR3 protein. The profile shows some 760,000 distinct CDR3 sequences, approximately 25% of them singletons. These same data were also listed under a study on T cells of mothers and their children.

The sample taken for sequencing was blood. Receptors were obtained from a boy younger than 18 in good health. The CDR3 runs from the conserved cysteine through the conserved F or W. Fields, in order: CDR3 protein, CDR3 DNA, V gene, D gene, clone size, J gene. A D gene is named only where the DNA matches it firmly. For some rows the clone size is stated as once, few or many, or as a class when expanded; others skip it.

CASSPGVGTDTQYF,TGTGCCAGCTCACCAGGGGTAGGCACAGATACGCAGTATTTT,TRBV18,NA,many,TRBJ2-3
CASSQAGNTIYF,TGTGCCAGCAGCCAAGCTGGAAACACCATATATTTT,TRBV3-1,NA,NA,TRBJ1-3
CASSLGPTGIHEQYF,TGTGCCAGCAGCTTAGGCCCTACAGGGATCCACGAGCAGTACTTC,TRBV7-6,NA,few,TRBJ2-7
CSVTSGMGQPQHF,TGCAGCGTTACATCTGGGATGGGTCAGCCCCAGCATTTT,TRBV29-1,NA,NA,TRBJ1-5
CASSRLAGAAYNEQFF,TGTGCCAGCAGCCGTCTAGCGGGGGCCGCCTACAATGAGCAGTTCTTC,TRBV13,TRBD2,NA,TRBJ2-1
CASSPLGTGQETQYF,TGTGCCAGCAGTCCACTCGGGACTGGCCAAGAGACCCAGTACTTC,TRBV12-3/TRBV12-4,NA,few,TRBJ2-5
CASSVVPGTGGGGYTF,TGTGCCAGCAGCGTAGTTCCCGGGACAGGGGGCGGAGGCTACACCTTC,TRBV9,TRBD1,NA,TRBJ1-2
CASSLGQGGSNEQFF,TGCGCCAGCAGCTTGGGACAGGGAGGGTCCAATGAGCAGTTCTTC,TRBV5-1,NA,few,TRBJ2-1
CASSQESGAWTGELFF,TGTGCCAGCAGCCAAGAATCCGGAGCGTGGACCGGGGAGCTGTTTTTT,TRBV3-1,NA,NA,TRBJ2-2
CASSHELAGETQYF,TGTGCCAGCAGCCACGAACTAGCGGGCGAGACCCAGTACTTC,TRBV7-2,TRBD2,NA,TRBJ2-5
CASSSTQGVTEAFF,TGTGCCAGCAGCTCAACTCAGGGGGTCACTGAAGCTTTCTTT,TRBV7-2,TRBD1,NA,TRBJ1-1
CASSYSGRLAKNIQYF,TGTGCCAGCAGTTACTCTGGGAGATTAGCCAAAAACATTCAGTACTTC,TRBV6-6,NA,NA,TRBJ2-4
CAGSLFGETQYF,TGTGCCGGCAGCTTATTTGGCGAGACCCAGTACTTC,TRBV7-3,NA,few,TRBJ2-5
CSARYSGTKSPYEQYF,TGCAGTGCTAGGTATTCCGGGACTAAATCTCCCTACGAGCAGTACTTC,TRBV20-1,TRBD2,NA,TRBJ2-7
CASSLSKGEISYEQYF,TGTGCCAGCAGCCTTTCTAAGGGGGAGATCTCCTACGAGCAGTACTTC,TRBV7-2,NA,few,TRBJ2-7
CASSPTKSSGGLDPDTQYF,TGTGCCAGCAGCCCGACAAAGTCTAGCGGGGGCCTCGACCCAGATACGCAGTATTTT,TRBV11-3,TRBD2,NA,TRBJ2-3
CASSSTAAGVLPIPYGYTF,TGTGCCAGCAGCTCCACCGCTGCAGGGGTCCTGCCGATCCCATATGGCTACACCTTC,TRBV7-2,NA,few,TRBJ1-2
CSARSGTGPYEQYF,TGCAGTGCTAGATCCGGGACAGGGCCCTACGAGCAGTACTTC,TRBV20-1,TRBD1,few,TRBJ2-7
CASSYIPETQYF,TGTGCCAGCAGCTATATCCCAGAGACCCAGTACTTC,TRBV11-2,NA,few,TRBJ2-5
CASSLGTLRSTDTQYF,TGTGCCAGCAGCCTGGGGACCCTACGGAGCACAGATACGCAGTATTTT,TRBV5-5,NA,many,TRBJ2-3
CAIGTGGYSPLHF,TGTGCCATCGGGACAGGGGGCTACTCACCCCTCCACTTT,TRBV28,TRBD1,few,TRBJ1-6
CATKTGGNEQFF,TGTGCCACCAAGACTGGAGGCAATGAGCAGTTCTTC,TRBV27,NA,NA,TRBJ2-1
CASSPGTSGSPTDTQYF,TGCGCCAGCAGCCCAGGGACTAGCGGGAGCCCCACAGATACGCAGTATTTT,TRBV5-1,TRBD2,NA,TRBJ2-3
CATSDGGSANYGYTF,TGTGCCACCAGTGATGGGGGCAGTGCTAACTATGGCTACACCTTC,TRBV24-1,NA,NA,TRBJ1-2
CASSFKRYNEQFF,TGTGCCAGCAGTTTTAAGCGGTACAATGAGCAGTTCTTC,TRBV28,NA,few,TRBJ2-1
CASSLIAGNTGELFF,TGTGCCAGCAGTTTAATAGCGGGGAACACCGGGGAGCTGTTTTTT,TRBV12-3/TRBV12-4,TRBD2,few,TRBJ2-2
CASSYSTGGARGYTF,TGTGCCAGCAGTTACTCGACAGGGGGTGCACGAGGCTACACCTTC,TRBV6-2/TRBV6-3,TRBD1,few,TRBJ1-2
CSVEDSAQETQYF,TGCAGCGTTGAAGACAGCGCACAAGAGACCCAGTACTTC,TRBV29-1,NA,few,TRBJ2-5
CATSRDSPGDNEQFF,TGTGCCACCAGCAGAGATAGCCCGGGCGACAATGAGCAGTTCTTC,TRBV15,NA,NA,TRBJ2-1
CATSDSTARSTNEKLFF,TGTGCCACCAGTGATTCGACAGCTAGAAGTACTAATGAAAAACTGTTTTTT,TRBV24-1,NA,NA,TRBJ1-4